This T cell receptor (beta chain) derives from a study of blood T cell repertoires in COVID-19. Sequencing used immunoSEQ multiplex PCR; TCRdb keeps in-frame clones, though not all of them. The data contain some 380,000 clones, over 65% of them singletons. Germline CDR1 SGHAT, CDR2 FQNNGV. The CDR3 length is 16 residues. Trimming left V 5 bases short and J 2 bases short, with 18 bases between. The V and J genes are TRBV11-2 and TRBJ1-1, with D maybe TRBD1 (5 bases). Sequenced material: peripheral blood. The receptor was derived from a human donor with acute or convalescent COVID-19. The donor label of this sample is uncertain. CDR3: CASSPWGATPNTEAFF. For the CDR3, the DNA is TGTGCCAGCAGCCCCTGGGGCGCCACCCCAAACACTGAAGCTTTCTTT.